This TCR beta chain came from a study of Graves' ophthalmopathy and Graves' hyperthyroidism. Amplified TCR beta CDR3 regions were obtained using RNA transcripts as template. HTBI primers were used in a first-round RT-PCR, which preceded a second-round multiplex PCR. TCRdb analysed the multiplex PCR reads with MiXCR anew, one entry per CDR3 protein. The sample lists over 500,000 distinct CDR3 sequences; approximately 22% were seen once. This clonotype was observed at least ten times. The clonotype comes from a woman between 18 and 30 years old with stable Graves' hyperthyroidism. Some clones in this sample may be carry-over from other donors' samples. The sample was peripheral blood.

The CDR3: CASILRGAYEQYF. The CDR3 DNA reads as TGTGCCAGCATCTTACGGGGGGCCTACGAGCAGTACTTC. The chain employs TRBV6-5 and TRBJ2-7; the match to TRBD2 covers 7 bases. Unmatched junction bases numbered 5, after V lost 7 bases and J lost 2 bases. CDR3 length equals 13 residues. From germline, CDR1 is MNHEY and CDR2 SVGAGI.